This entry describes one T cell receptor beta chain. This clonotype occurred many times. What this receptor recognizes is not known. There are no base qualities to consult, and no much larger clone falls within one base. These data belong to a study of T cell repertoires in cytomegalovirus infection (dated by TCRdb to the late 2010s). General notes on the study: Because public TCR beta signatures pointed to carriage of CMV infection together with the matching HLA type, the HLA type of each donor mattered for the analysis.

Study-wide findings and limitations: Cumulative frequency of public TCR beta family members discriminated carriers of CMV infection plus the relevant HLA type in this cohort and an independent 352-donor cohort. The ex vivo response was dominated by HLA-C-restricted CMV-specific TCR beta clonotypes, which also provided the single most frequent clonotype in two of eight donors.

TCRdb names Illumina HiSeq 1500 as the instrument used. TCRdb handled the public reads itself, with Q25 trimming in fastp and clone calling in MiXCR, and kept productive beta chains. Duplicate CDR3 protein sequences are folded into a single record with the most common DNA and genes. The sample table shows around 250,000 distinct CDR3 sequences, and about 15% are seen once. The top ten constitute roughly 45% of the sample. The germline V gene provides CDR1 MNHEY and CDR2 SVGEGT. Including cysteine and phenylalanine, the CDR3 has 14 amino acids. Only the CDR3 portion is preserved as DNA: 42 bases, with reading frame beginning at the first base. The junction shows trimming of 6 bases on V and 1 base on J, plus 12 bases between the germline ends.

This receptor was obtained from a human donor in good health (CMV status not recorded). Some clones in this sample may be carry-over from other donors' samples. The sample consisted of CD8+ T cells from PBMCs. The sequence joins TRBV6-2 or TRBV6-3 to TRBJ1-1; tentative D gene TRBD1, with 5 bases matching. CDR3 reads: CASRQYGGNTEAFF. The nucleotide sequence reads TGTGCCAGCAGACAATATGGGGGGAACACTGAAGCTTTCTTT.